One and the same sample provided the 4 T cell receptor beta chains below, sequenced in a study of T cells in localized non-small cell lung cancer. Produced via immunoSEQ multiplex PCR; TCRdb's table is partial and in-frame only. Of under 20,000 clones listed, about 85% are singletons. The sample here was peripheral blood, taken before any cancer treatment. The source is a female donor of 60 years or more with stage I lung adenocarcinoma.

With respect to this clone: This sample includes further DNA sequences coding for the same CDR3. This chain uses TRBV20-1 with TRBJ2-7; D gene uncertain. CDR3 length equals 11 residues. Germline CDR1 is DFQATT and CDR2 is SNEGSKA (reference sequence). The germline V and J ends were trimmed by 3 bases and 4 bases, with 7 bases remaining between them. As DNA, the CDR3 is TGCAGTGCTAGGACGGCGTACGAGCAGTACTTC. Translating gives CSARTAYEQYF.

V usage is TRBV28 and J usage is TRBJ1-1; D possibly corresponds to TRBD1 (5 bases). The CDR3 extends over 15 amino acids. Trimming took 6 bases from V and 5 from J, leaving 19 bases between them. CDR1 is MDHEN, CDR2 SYDVKM, per germline. The CDR3 bases are TGTGCCAGCAGCAACCGGGACCGTATAGTGACTGAAGCTTTCTTT. This codes for CASSNRDRIVTEAFF.

The V and J genes are TRBV11-2 and TRBJ1-2; perhaps TRBD1 as D (5 bases). Trimming removed 4 bases at V and 6 bases at J, with 9 bases between. Germline assignment: CDR1 SGHAT and CDR2 FQNNGV. The CDR3 contains 12 residues. For the CDR3, the DNA is TGTGCCAGCAGCTCGACAGAACATGGCTACACCTTC. Its translation is CASSSTEHGYTF. Supplemented by reference TRBV11-2 and TRBJ1-2, the full variable domain reads EAGVAQSPRYKIIEKRQSVAFWCNPISGHATLYWYQQILGQGPKLLIQFQNNGVVDDSQLPKDRFSAERLKGVDSTLKIQPAKLEDSAVYLCASSSTEHGYTFGSGTRLTVV.

This rearrangement joins TRBV6-6 to TRBJ1-4; a possible D gene is TRBD1 (6 bases). Trimming removed 6 bases at V and 16 bases at J, with 15 bases between. Germline V CDR1 and CDR2: MNHNY, SVGAGI (reference sequence). This CDR3 region has 11 residues. CDR3 region: CASSSGQSQFF. The DNA of the CDR3 is TGTGCCAGCAGCAGTGGACAGTCTCAGTTTTTT.